This T cell receptor (beta chain) was documented in a study of blood T cells in healthy people across ages (dated by TCRdb to the mid-2010s). As for the study more broadly: In model experiments, template switching captured roughly one uniquely barcoded TCR beta cDNA molecule for every two T cells. The donors were split into four age groups: young (average around 17 years), middle-aged (over 35), aged (over 55) and long-lived (over 80). For two donors (one aged 18 to 30 and one aged 80 or older), the study analyzed two additional independent replicas of 1 million unique cDNA reads from the same blood draw. Using deep sequencing normalized with unique cDNA molecular identifiers, the study measured how TCR beta repertoire diversity changes with age. Donors of different ages were randomly distributed across sequencing lanes to avoid experimental bias.

Overall study results and their limits: Estimates of total diversity from one million sequenced T cells were regarded as lower bounds and underestimates. As age increased, observed TCR beta diversity per million T cells dropped in a roughly linear way, and a significant reduction was already evident by age 40. Because the CMV infection status of the donors was unknown, age-related changes in expanded clonotypes may potentially have been confounded. A strong correlation was found between observed TCR beta diversity and the percentage of naive T cells measured by flow cytometry. Because profiling used bulk unsorted PBMCs, naive and antigen-experienced compartments could not be compared conclusively. The long-lived group showed more naive CD4+ T cells, fewer expanded clones and increased TCR diversity than the aged group, suggesting age selection.

CDR1 and CDR2, looked up from the germline V gene, are LGHNA and YSLEER. Spanning cysteine to phenylalanine, the CDR3 consists of 15 amino acids. Just CDR3 DNA is preserved here, 45 bases in frame from base 1. Here V drops 2 bases and J drops 8 bases, and the junction holds 7 bases not matched to any gene. In regard to this clonotype: The antigen this receptor binds is unknown. No base qualities exist here, and no much larger clone lies one base off it.

Library method: 5' RACE. The run used an Illumina HiSeq 2500. A second 7 to 11 cycle PCR used a sample-barcoded 5' primer and a J-beta primer mix. Each TCR beta cDNA molecule received a unique molecular identifier from a template-switch 5' adaptor carrying 12 random nucleotides. Each sample yielded at least 2.5 million CDR3-containing paired-end reads. First-strand cDNA was synthesized from all RNA with the Mint cDNA synthesis kit, primed by a TRBC-specific oligonucleotide. After uracil-DNA glycosylase treatment, a first 18-cycle PCR used universal primers M1SS and BC2_uni_R on all cDNA. In the original analysis: For normalization, 1 million high-quality reads were randomly selected from each sample, with every read carrying a distinct molecular identifier. Reads with shared molecular identifiers were discarded instead of being binned into consensus sequences. MiTCR, set to a Q25 quality threshold and the strictest error-elimination algorithm, was used for CDR3 identification, clonotype clustering and error correction. A nonparametric unseen species model with Euler transformation was used to estimate lower-bound total TCR beta diversity. Clones were called with MiXCR by TCRdb after fastp trimmed the public reads at Q25, and only in-frame beta chains were retained. Each entry is one CDR3 protein sequence, shown with its most common DNA and genes. These V and J calls originate from TCRdb's pipeline instead of the authors' own analysis. Within this sample are 730,000 or so distinct CDR3 sequences, with about 40% of them counted one time only. Around 20% of the sample is in the top ten clones.

The roughly 37 donors, aged 6 to 90 years, were systemically healthy Caucasian individuals from Russia. Approximately 9.7 milliliters of peripheral blood were drawn from each donor into EDTA-treated Vacutainer tubes. Ficoll-Paque density-gradient centrifugation was used to isolate PBMCs, with at least 6.5 million per sample. Trizol reagent was used to extract total RNA from the PBMCs, yielding at least 5.5 micrograms per sample. The percentages of naive CD45RAhigh/CD27high T cells were determined by flow cytometry on a PBMC aliquot from every donor. Sequencing was done on a sample of blood. This receptor chain uses TRBV4-3 and TRBJ2-1, with TRBD1 matching 9 junction bases. The clonotype was recovered from a woman aged 60-75 years in good health. The CDR3 is CASSQRTGVGDEQFF. The DNA sequence follows: TGCGCCAGCAGCCAACGGACAGGGGTGGGTGATGAGCAGTTCTTC.